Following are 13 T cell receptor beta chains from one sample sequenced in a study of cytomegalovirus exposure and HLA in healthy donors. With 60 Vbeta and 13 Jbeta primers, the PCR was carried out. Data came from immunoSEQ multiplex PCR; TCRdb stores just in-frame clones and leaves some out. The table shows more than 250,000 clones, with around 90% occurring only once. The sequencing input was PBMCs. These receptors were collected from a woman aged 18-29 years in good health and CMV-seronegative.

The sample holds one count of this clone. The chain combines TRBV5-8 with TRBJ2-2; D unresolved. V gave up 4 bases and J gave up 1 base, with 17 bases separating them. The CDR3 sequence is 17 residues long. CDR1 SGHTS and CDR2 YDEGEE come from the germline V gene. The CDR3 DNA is TGTGCCAGCAGCGGAACCCCCACAGCATTGAACACCGGGGAGCTGTTTTTT. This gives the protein CASSGTPTALNTGELFF.

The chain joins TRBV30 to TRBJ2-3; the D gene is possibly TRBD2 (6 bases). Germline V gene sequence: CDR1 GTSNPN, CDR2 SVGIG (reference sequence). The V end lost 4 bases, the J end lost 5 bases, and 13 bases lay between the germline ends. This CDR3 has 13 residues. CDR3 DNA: TGTGCCTGGACCTATCCCGGGGGAGATACGCAGTATTTT. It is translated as CAWTYPGGDTQYF.

CDR3 coding DNA: TGTGCCAGCTCACCACTTGCAGGGGAGGGCTACACCTTC. Translating gives CASSPLAGEGYTF. The chain carries TRBV18 and TRBJ1-2; tentative D call: TRBD1 (6 bases). The CDR3 spans 13 residues. V gave up 1 base and J gave up 8 bases, with 11 bases separating them. The germline V gene encodes CDR1 KGHSH and CDR2 LQKENI.

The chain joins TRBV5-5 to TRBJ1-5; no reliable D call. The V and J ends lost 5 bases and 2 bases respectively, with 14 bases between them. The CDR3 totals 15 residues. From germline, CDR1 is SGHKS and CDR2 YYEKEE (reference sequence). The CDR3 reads CASSGGGDGNQPQHF. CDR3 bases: TGTGCCAGCAGTGGCGGAGGCGACGGCAATCAGCCCCAGCATTTT.

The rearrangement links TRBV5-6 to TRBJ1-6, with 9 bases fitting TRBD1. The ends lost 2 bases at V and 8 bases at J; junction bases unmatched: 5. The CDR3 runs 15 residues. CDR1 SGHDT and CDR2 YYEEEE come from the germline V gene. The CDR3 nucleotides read TGTGCCAGCAGCTTCTGGACAGGGGCTTATTCACCCCTCCACTTT. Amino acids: CASSFWTGAYSPLHF.

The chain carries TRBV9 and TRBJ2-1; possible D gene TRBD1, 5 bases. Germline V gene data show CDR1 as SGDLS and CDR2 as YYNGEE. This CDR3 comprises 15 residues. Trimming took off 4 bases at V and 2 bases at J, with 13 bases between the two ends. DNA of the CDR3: TGTGCCAGCAGCAAAGAAGGGGCGCCCTACAATGAGCAGTTCTTC. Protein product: CASSKEGAPYNEQFF.

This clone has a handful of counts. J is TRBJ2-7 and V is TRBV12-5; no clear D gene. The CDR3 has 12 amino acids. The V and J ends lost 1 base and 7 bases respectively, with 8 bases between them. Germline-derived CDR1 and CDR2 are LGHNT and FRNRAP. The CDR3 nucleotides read TGTGCTAGTGGTTTGGGAGTCTCGGAGCAGTACTTC. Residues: CASGLGVSEQYF.

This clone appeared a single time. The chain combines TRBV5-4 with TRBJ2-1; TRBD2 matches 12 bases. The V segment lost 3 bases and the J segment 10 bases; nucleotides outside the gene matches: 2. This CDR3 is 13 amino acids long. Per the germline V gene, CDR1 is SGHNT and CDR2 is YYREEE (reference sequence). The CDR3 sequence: CASSSGTSGEQFF. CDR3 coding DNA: TGTGCCAGCAGCTCCGGGACTAGCGGGGAGCAGTTCTTC.

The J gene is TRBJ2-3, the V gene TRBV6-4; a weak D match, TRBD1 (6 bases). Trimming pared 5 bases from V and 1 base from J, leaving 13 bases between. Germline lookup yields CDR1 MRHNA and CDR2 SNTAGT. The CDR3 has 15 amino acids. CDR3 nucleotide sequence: TGTGCCAGCAGTTCGACAGGTCAAGGCACAGATACGCAGTATTTT. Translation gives CASSSTGQGTDTQYF.

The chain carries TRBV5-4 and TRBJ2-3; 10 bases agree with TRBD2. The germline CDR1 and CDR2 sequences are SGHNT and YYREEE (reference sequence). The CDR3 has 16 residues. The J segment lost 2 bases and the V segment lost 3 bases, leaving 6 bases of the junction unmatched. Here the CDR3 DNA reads TGTGCCAGCAGCTGGGCTAGCGGGGGAGACACAGATACGCAGTATTTT. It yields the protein CASSWASGGDTDTQYF.

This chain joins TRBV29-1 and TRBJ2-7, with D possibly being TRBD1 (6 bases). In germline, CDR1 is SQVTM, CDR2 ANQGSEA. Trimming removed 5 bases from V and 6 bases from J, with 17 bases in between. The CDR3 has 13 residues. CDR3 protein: CSVTRGAGGEQYF. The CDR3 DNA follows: TGCAGCGTTACCAGGGGCGCTGGTGGCGAGCAGTACTTC.

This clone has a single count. The CDR3, as DNA: TGTGCCAGCAGCGAAGCGCGGAGAGAGCAGTTCTTC. Translated: CASSEARREQFF. V and J are TRBV7-9 and TRBJ2-1; D remains ambiguous. Trimming left V 5 bases short and J 10 bases short, with 12 bases between. The CDR3 has 12 residues. Germline-derived CDR1 and CDR2 are SEHNR and FQNEAQ (reference sequence).

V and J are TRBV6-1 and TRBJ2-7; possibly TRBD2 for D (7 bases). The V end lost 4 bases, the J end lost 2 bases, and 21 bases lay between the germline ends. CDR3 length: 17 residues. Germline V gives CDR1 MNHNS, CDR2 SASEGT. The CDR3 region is CASSVPVGGRGTYEQYF. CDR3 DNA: TGTGCCAGCAGTGTACCCGTCGGGGGGCGCGGAACCTACGAGCAGTACTTC.